This T cell receptor beta chain was documented in a study of CD8+CD57+ T cells in acquired aplastic anemia. The template for TCR beta VDJ and CDR3 sequence profiling was genomic DNA. TCRdb re-derived calls from the reads in MiXCR, one entry per CDR3 protein. Of some 190,000 distinct CDR3 sequences in the sample, around 45% were seen once. The CDR3 consists of 15 residues. Per the germline V gene, CDR1 is SGHVS and CDR2 is FQNEAQ. V was cut by 3 bases and J by 8 bases, with 19 bases left in between. This clonotype was sampled from a human donor in good health. The sequenced sample consisted of sorted CD4+, CD8+, or CD8+CD57+ T cells (not recorded which) from PBMCs. The gene calls are TRBV7-8 and TRBJ1-1; a weak D match, TRBD1 (5 bases). The CDR3 sequence is CASSLGGRGSSEAFF. The DNA of the CDR3 is TGTGCCAGCAGCTTGGGCGGACGGGGCTCATCCGAAGCTTTCTTT.